These 8 T cell receptor beta chains were sequenced from one sample in a study of beta chain features in type 1 diabetes. Expressed TCRB transcripts were sequenced because the entire RNA isolate underwent reverse transcription. The protocol was immunoSEQ multiplex PCR, while the TCRdb copy is restricted to in-frame clones and leaves out a portion. The sample lists around 300,000 clones, around 7.3% occurring once. Sequenced sample: central memory CD4+ T cells from blood. The receptors were gathered from a woman younger than 35 in good health.

At least ten counts were recorded for this clone. The chain recombines TRBV14 with TRBJ2-6; no definite D call. Germline assignment: CDR1 SGHDN and CDR2 FVKESK. V was trimmed by 4 bases and J by 4 bases, leaving 5 bases between them. CDR3 length: 13 residues. The CDR3 DNA follows: TGTGCCAGCAGCCTCCTGGGGGCCAACGTCCTGACTTTC. Protein sequence: CASSLLGANVLTF.

This clone was counted only a few times. In DNA form, the CDR3 reads TGTGCCAGCAGCCAAGATTCAGAGGAGCTGTTTTTT. Amino acids: CASSQDSEELFF. This chain links TRBV4-2 with TRBJ2-2; D is uncertain. Germline V lookup: CDR1 LGHNA, CDR2 YNFKEQ. V was pared by 0 bases and J by 10 bases, with 6 bases between. This CDR3 spans 12 amino acids.

The chain couples TRBV7-6 to TRBJ1-2; 7 bases fit TRBD1. The ends lost 4 bases at V and 10 bases at J; junction bases unmatched: 12. The CDR3 contains 14 residues. CDR1 and CDR2 (germline): SGHVS, FNYEAQ. The chain's CDR3 is CASSSDRDRGDYTF. The DNA for the CDR3 is TGTGCCAGCAGCTCCGACCGGGACAGAGGAGACTACACCTTC. Together with reference TRBV7-6 and TRBJ1-2, the CDR3 gives the full variable domain: GAGVSQSPRYKVTKRGQDVALRCDPISGHVSLYWYRQALGQGPEFLTYFNYEAQQDKSGLPNDRFSAERPEGSISTLTIQRTEQRDSAMYRCASSSDRDRGDYTFGSGTRLTVV.

This clone turned up a few times. The rearrangement links TRBV7-2 to TRBJ1-2, with D tentatively TRBD1 (5 bases). This CDR3 has 15 residues. V lost 5 bases and J 2 bases, leaving 15 bases between the germline ends. Looked up from germline, CDR1 is SGHTA and CDR2 is FQGNSA. The CDR3 region has the DNA TGTGCCAGCAGCACCCGGTCAGGGCTGAACTATGGCTACACCTTC. Protein: CASSTRSGLNYGYTF.

The sample holds a few counts of this clone. This chain links TRBV2 with TRBJ1-1, with unresolved D. The germline gives CDR1 SNHLY, CDR2 FYNNEI. The length of the CDR3 is 14 residues. Trimming took off 4 bases at V and 3 bases at J, with 12 bases between the two ends. In DNA, the CDR3 is TGTGCCAGCAGTGTTAGGAGGACGGACACTGAAGCTTTCTTT. Protein sequence: CASSVRRTDTEAFF.

V usage is TRBV28 and J usage is TRBJ1-2; D unresolved. With 7 bases removed from V and 1 base from J, the gap between germline ends came to 4 bases. The germline CDR1 and CDR2 sequences are MDHEN and SYDVKM. The CDR3 totals 11 residues. This chain's CDR3 is CASNYNYGYTF. The DNA of the CDR3 is TGTGCCAGCAATTATAACTATGGCTACACCTTC.

The J gene is TRBJ1-2, the V gene TRBV7-2; D not certain. This CDR3 spans 14 amino acids. The V gene lost 0 bases and the J gene lost 8 bases, with 13 bases spanning the gap. Germline-derived CDR1 and CDR2 are SGHTA and FQGNSA. The CDR3 sequence: CASSLAALGAGYTF. The CDR3 nucleotides are TGTGCCAGCAGCTTAGCCGCCTTGGGTGCGGGCTACACCTTC.

In its sample, this clone was seen many times. The chain employs TRBV18 and TRBJ1-5; no definite D call. The CDR3 consists of 15 residues. Germline CDR1 reads KGHSH; CDR2 reads LQKENI. The V and J ends lost 2 bases and 9 bases respectively, with 17 bases between them. The CDR3: CASSPGKLGLGPQHF. In DNA, the CDR3 is TGTGCCAGCTCACCAGGCAAGTTAGGCCTTGGGCCCCAGCATTTT.